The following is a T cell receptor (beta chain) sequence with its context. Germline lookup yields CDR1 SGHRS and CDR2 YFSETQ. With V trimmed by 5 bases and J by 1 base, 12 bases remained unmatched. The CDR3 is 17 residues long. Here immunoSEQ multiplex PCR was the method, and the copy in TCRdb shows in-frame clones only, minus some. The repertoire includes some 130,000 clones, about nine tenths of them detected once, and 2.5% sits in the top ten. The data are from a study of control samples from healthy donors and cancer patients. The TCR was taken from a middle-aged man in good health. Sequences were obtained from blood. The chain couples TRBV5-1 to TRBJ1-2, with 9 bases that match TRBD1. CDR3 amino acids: CASRGWDREAINYGYTF. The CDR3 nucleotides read TGCGCCAGCAGAGGGTGGGACAGGGAGGCGATTAACTATGGCTACACCTTC. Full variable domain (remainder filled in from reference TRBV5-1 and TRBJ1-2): KAGVTQTPRYLIKTRGQQVTLSCSPISGHRSVSWYQQTPGQGLQFLFEYFSETQRNKGNFPGRFSGRQFSNSRSEMNVSTLELGDSALYLCASRGWDREAINYGYTFGSGTRLTVV.